What follows describes a single T cell receptor beta chain. What it binds is not known. V lost 0 bases and J 0 bases, leaving 12 bases between the germline ends. The CDR3 consists of 17 residues. Germline assignment: CDR1 LGHNA and CDR2 YSLEER. The entry originates in a study of Tregs in tolerant kidney transplant recipients. General study findings and limits: Biological reproducibility was not directly addressed, but technical replication error appeared minimal. Tregs expanded with activated donor B cells seemed most donor-specific. Antigen-driven expansion was suggested because donor-specific Tregs expanded more than all Tregs in tolerant patients.

Mixed chimerism was transient after nonmyeloablative marrow transplants from related graft donors. Unstimulated regulatory T cells (CD4+CD25+CD127-), CD4+CD25- non-regulatory cells, CD4 and CD8 cells were FACS-sorted from thawed PBMCs. This table comes from immunoSEQ multiplex PCR, and its TCRdb copy is limited to in-frame clones, with some not included. The sample holds 40,000 to 50,000 clones, roughly nine tenths seen once. Here the sequenced sample was CD8+ T cells from blood (PBMCs), taken 12 months after the transplant. This TCR came from a human patient who received a combined kidney and bone marrow transplant. Some of these T cells may belong to the graft donor. The V and J genes are TRBV4-3 and TRBJ1-3; D is ambiguous. DNA for the CDR3: TGCGCCAGCAGCCAAGATCTCGAGGGAGTCTCTGGAAACACCATATATTTT. Its protein product is CASSQDLEGVSGNTIYF.